The sequence of this TCR beta chain was determined in a study of naive and memory T cell subsets. The study's findings and limits: Over 95% of naive TCR sequences appeared only once after error correction, unlike memory subsets.

This clonotype was counted many times. As yet, its antigen is unknown. An equimolar mix of two oligonucleotides served as the beta constant-region primer for TRBC1 and TRBC2. Ligated cDNA was amplified by four rounds of PCR with nested alpha and beta constant-region primers and SP2. TCRdb re-called the UMI-ligation and nested PCR reads with MiXCR, one entry per CDR3 protein. The sample lists 85,000 or so distinct CDR3 sequences, about 10% seen once, with 1.2% in the top ten. This CDR3 spans 17 amino acids. CD4 T cells were positively selected, then CD8 T cells from the CD4-negative fraction. The sample comprised naive CD8+ T cells from blood. The source of this sequence is a human donor in good health. The rearrangement joins TRBV12-2 to TRBJ2-1; TRBD2, the D gene given by the table, was not confirmed from the DNA. TRBV12-2 is a known pseudogene. DNA for the CDR3: TGTGCAAGTCGCTTAATATCGGGGGGGATGGAGTACAATGAGCAGTTCTTC. It codes for CASRLISGGMEYNEQFF.